The sequence of this T cell receptor beta chain was determined in a study of T cell repertoires in cytomegalovirus infection. Across the study: Both CMV infection and a matching HLA type were indicated by public TCR beta signatures.

On this clonotype itself: Its antigen is unknown.

Using its own MiXCR run on the reads, TCRdb lists one record per CDR3 protein. The table has 200,000 to 300,000 distinct CDR3 sequences, approximately 9% seen once. Notes on the study in general: The cumulative frequency of public TCR beta families distinguished individuals who carried CMV together with the relevant HLA.

The CDR3 extends over 17 amino acids. Trimming took 5 bases from V and 4 from J, leaving 21 bases between them. Germline values: CDR1 SEHNR, CDR2 FQNEAQ (reference sequence). This clonotype was obtained from a human donor in good health (CMV status not recorded). Some clones in this sample may be carry-over from other donors' samples. The chain has TRBV7-9 and TRBJ2-1, with D perhaps matching TRBD1 (5 bases). Sequencing was carried out using PBMCs. The CDR3 spells CASSPDGATTLYNEQFF. The CDR3 nucleotides are TGTGCCAGCAGCCCGGATGGGGCCACGACATTGTACAATGAGCAGTTCTTC.